The next 21 T cell receptor beta chains were all read from a single sample in a study of blood T cell repertoires in COVID-19. TCRdb's table, derived via immunoSEQ multiplex PCR, lists solely in-frame clones and lacks some. The sample yields about 140,000 clones, over 70% seen once. What was sequenced was PBMCs or T cells enriched from blood (not recorded which). The receptors stem from a man aged 55-75 years who had recovered from COVID-19.

The rearrangement links TRBV28 to TRBJ2-7; 11 nucleotides match TRBD2. V shed 6 bases, J shed 13 bases, and the junction held 5 bases outside the gene matches. The CDR3 runs to 11 residues. Germline V lookup: CDR1 MDHEN, CDR2 SYDVKM. CDR3 residues: CASRSTSGTYF. CDR3 DNA sequence: TGTGCCAGCAGGTCGACTAGCGGGACTTACTTC.

This clone was detected only once. The rearrangement links TRBV24-1 to TRBJ1-6, with a tentative D call TRBD1 (6 bases). With 11 bases removed from V and 0 bases from J, the gap between germline ends came to 22 bases. CDR1 is KGHDR, CDR2 SFDVKD, per germline. The CDR3 length is 18 residues. The CDR3 nucleotides read TGTGCCAGCCTCCTATGGACAGACGAAAGCTCCTATAATTCACCCCTCCACTTT. Amino acid sequence: CASLLWTDESSYNSPLHF.

The CDR3 region is CASNGGIGRAEDEQYF. DNA for the CDR3: TGTGCCAGCAATGGTGGGATCGGGAGGGCCGAGGACGAGCAGTACTTC. The chain is built from TRBV2 and TRBJ2-7; 8 bases are a match to TRBD2. Trimming at V came to 7 bases and at J to 5 bases, leaving 16 bases not matched to a gene. CDR3 length: 16 amino acids. CDR1 is SNHLY and CDR2 is FYNNEI in the germline V gene.

The rearrangement joins TRBV7-8 to TRBJ2-5, with 12 bases lining up with TRBD2. The DNA end lines up better with TRBJ2-7; the J call may be wrong. The CDR3 runs 16 residues. CDR1 and CDR2 from the germline V gene are SGHVS and FQNEAQ. CDR3 DNA sequence: TGTGCCAGCAGCCCCTTTCCGGGACTAGCGGGTTACGAGCAGTACTTC. Its translation: CASSPFPGLAGYEQYF.

The chain is built from TRBV6-5 and TRBJ2-2, with 8 bases lining up with TRBD2. After removal of 10 bases from V and 4 bases from J, the junction contained 8 bases not matched to a gene. This CDR3 is 14 amino acids long. Germline values: CDR1 MNHEY, CDR2 SVGAGI. The CDR3 nucleotides are TGTGCCATCCGTCCCGGGGGGGCCACCGGGGAGCTGTTTTTT. Protein sequence: CAIRPGGATGELFF.

This chain uses TRBV7-2 with TRBJ2-2; no reliable D call. CDR1 is SGHTA, CDR2 FQGNSA, per germline. CDR3 length: 13 amino acids. Trimming pared 3 bases from V and 1 base from J, leaving 3 bases between. The CDR3 nucleotides read TGTGCCAGCAGCTTTAAGAACACCGGGGAGCTGTTTTTT. Its translation: CASSFKNTGELFF.

This rearrangement joins TRBV2 to TRBJ1-2; D might be TRBD1 (5 bases). The CDR3 extends over 12 amino acids. V was cut by 3 bases and J by 9 bases, with 11 bases left in between. Germline CDR1 and CDR2: SNHLY and FYNNEI. The CDR3 region has the DNA TGTGCCAGCAGTGACGGGGGGGAGAGCTACACCTTC. Translating it yields CASSDGGESYTF.

The chain joins TRBV6-5 to TRBJ1-5; unclear D gene. Germline V gene sequence: CDR1 MNHEY, CDR2 SVGAGI. Trimming took 6 bases from V and 3 from J, leaving 9 bases between them. This CDR3 has 13 residues. CDR3: CASRLDINQPQHF. The CDR3 nucleotides read TGTGCCAGCAGACTCGACATCAATCAGCCCCAGCATTTT.

This clone was recorded once. The chain combines TRBV29-1 with TRBJ1-1; D is undetermined. The germline V gene has CDR1 SQVTM and CDR2 ANQGSEA. V shed 6 bases and J shed 1 base, with 12 bases lying between them. This CDR3 contains 13 residues. CDR3 region: CSVAGQPNTEAFF. The DNA of the CDR3 is TGCAGCGTGGCTGGGCAGCCGAACACTGAAGCTTTCTTT.

The J gene is TRBJ2-2, the V gene TRBV6-5; a possible D gene is TRBD2 (5 bases). Germline CDR1 and CDR2: MNHEY and SVGAGI. The CDR3 has 14 amino acids. Trimming cost V 6 bases and J 0 bases, with 8 bases left between them. The chain's CDR3 is CASRTAANTGELFF. The CDR3 bases are TGTGCCAGCAGAACAGCGGCGAACACCGGGGAGCTGTTTTTT.

As regards this clone: The same CDR3 can be traced to other DNA sequences in this sample. The V gene is TRBV28, the J gene TRBJ1-2; the match to TRBD1 covers 8 bases. V shed 6 bases, J shed 5 bases, and the junction held 8 bases outside the gene matches. The germline V gene has CDR1 MDHEN and CDR2 SYDVKM. The CDR3 loop spans 14 amino acids. This CDR3 is CASSLSTGGYGYTF. Here the CDR3 DNA reads TGTGCCAGCAGCCTATCCACAGGGGGATATGGCTACACCTTC.

This clone was seen just once. V usage is TRBV6-5 and J usage is TRBJ1-2; 9 bases align to TRBD1. The CDR3 has 14 amino acids. J was trimmed by 3 bases and V by 4 bases; bases with no gene match: 3. The germline CDR1 and CDR2 sequences are MNHEY and SVGAGI. The CDR3 bases are TGTGCCAGCAGTTTGACAGGGGGAGACTATGGCTACACCTTC. It translates to CASSLTGGDYGYTF.

The chain combines TRBV5-1 with TRBJ1-6; D is uncertain. This CDR3 region has 16 residues. In germline, CDR1 is SGHRS, CDR2 YFSETQ. Trimming left V 0 bases short and J 0 bases short, with 7 bases between. In nucleotides, the CDR3 is TGCGCCAGCAGCTTGGCCTCTAGCTCCTATAATTCACCCCTCCACTTT. It translates to CASSLASSSYNSPLHF.

The V call is TRBV19, the J call TRBJ2-3; TRBD2 matches at 8 bases. This CDR3 has 16 residues. The ends lost 7 bases at V and 5 bases at J; junction bases unmatched: 14. Germline V gives CDR1 LNHDA, CDR2 SQIVND (reference sequence). CDR3 in DNA: TGTGCCAGTAAAATGATTAGCGGGAATCGCGTAGATACGCAGTATTTT. Protein sequence: CASKMISGNRVDTQYF.

V is TRBV7-2 and J is TRBJ2-7, with D possibly TRBD2 on 5 matching bases. Trimming stripped 2 bases from V and 9 bases from J, with 26 bases between. The CDR3 has 17 residues. Germline V gene sequence: CDR1 SGHTA, CDR2 FQGNSA. The chain's CDR3 is CASSLHPPAGRTQGQYF. Written as DNA, the CDR3 is TGTGCCAGCAGCTTACACCCGCCCGCGGGCCGTACCCAAGGGCAGTACTTC.

The V gene is TRBV5-4, the J gene TRBJ1-1; D gene ambiguous. The CDR3 has 11 amino acids. The V end lost 0 bases, the J end lost 7 bases, and 4 bases lay between the germline ends. In germline, CDR1 is SGHNT, CDR2 YYREEE (reference sequence). CDR3 amino acids: CASSLDGEAFF. As DNA, the CDR3 is TGTGCCAGCAGCTTGGACGGTGAAGCTTTCTTT.

The genes are TRBV24-1 and TRBJ2-1, with D possibly TRBD2 on 6 matching bases. V was clipped by 0 bases and J by 0 bases, with 11 bases between them. The CDR3 totals 17 residues. Germline values: CDR1 KGHDR, CDR2 SFDVKD. CDR3 region: CATSDLGSGPSYNEQFF. The CDR3 region has the DNA TGTGCCACCAGTGATTTGGGCAGCGGGCCCTCCTACAATGAGCAGTTCTTC.

In its sample, this clone was seen a few times. This rearrangement joins TRBV4-1 to TRBJ1-1; 9 nucleotides line up with TRBD1. The CDR3 is 16 residues long. Germline CDR1 is MGHRA and CDR2 is YSYEKL. The trim removed 0 bases at V and 1 base at J, leaving 3 bases unmatched. The CDR3 protein is CASSQEWTGANTEAFF. The DNA of the CDR3 is TGCGCCAGCAGCCAAGAGTGGACAGGGGCGAACACTGAAGCTTTCTTT.

This clone was seen only once. The J gene is TRBJ1-2, the V gene TRBV18; TRBD1 matches 9 bases. This CDR3 spans 13 amino acids. Per germline, CDR1 KGHSH and CDR2 LQKENI. J lost 8 bases, V lost 3 bases, and 4 bases had no gene match. The CDR3 DNA is TGTGCCAGCTCACCCGGGACAGGGATCGGCTACACCTTC. Protein product: CASSPGTGIGYTF. Looking up the rest from reference TRBV18 and TRBJ1-2 gives the full variable domain: NAGVMQNPRHLVRRRGQEARLRCSPMKGHSHVYWYRQLPEEGLKFMVYLQKENIIDESGMPKERFSAEFPKEGPSILRIQQVVRGDSAAYFCASSPGTGIGYTFGSGTRLTVV.

This clone was seen a few times. The chain recombines TRBV7-9 with TRBJ2-7; weak D call: TRBD2 (5 bases). The CDR3 runs 14 residues. Germline-derived CDR1 and CDR2 are SEHNR and FQNEAQ (reference sequence). With 5 bases removed from V and 1 base from J, the gap between germline ends came to 12 bases. CDR3 sequence reads: CASSPPGGSYEQYF. The CDR3 nucleotides are TGTGCCAGCAGCCCCCCGGGCGGGTCCTACGAGCAGTACTTC.

The chain has TRBV15 and TRBJ2-1; perhaps TRBD2 as D (5 bases). V was pared by 3 bases and J by 9 bases, with 9 bases between. Germline CDR1 is LNHNV and CDR2 is YYDKDF (reference sequence). This CDR3 region has 12 residues. CDR3 protein: CATSRRVGEQFF. CDR3 sequence (DNA): TGTGCCACCAGCAGGAGGGTCGGTGAGCAGTTCTTC.